The 29 T cell receptor beta chains presented below share a single source sample, sequenced in a study of radiation and T cells in renal cell carcinoma. Time point described: blood 2 weeks post-SBRT. Treatment here: 15 Gy SBRT to primary tumor, nephrectomy 4 weeks later. Clones were sequenced by immunoSEQ multiplex PCR, and TCRdb holds only the in-frame ones, with some missing. Of some 120,000 clones in the sample, 70% to 90% were seen once. Sequenced material: blood, taken from a patient whose treatment included radiotherapy and nephrectomy. The receptors here all came from a woman aged 70-85 years with renal cell carcinoma.

V gene TRBV19 combines with J gene TRBJ1-1, with D perhaps TRBD1 (5 bases). Between the trimmed V and J ends, which lost 4 bases and 0 bases, there was a span of 9 bases. The CDR3 has 14 residues. Germline assignment: CDR1 LNHDA and CDR2 SQIVND (reference sequence). CDR3 nucleotides: TGTGCCAGTAGTAGAACAGGAATGAACACTGAAGCTTTCTTT. It specifies CASSRTGMNTEAFF.

This chain connects TRBV6-4 to TRBJ1-1; D is unclear. Trimming stripped 7 bases from V and 4 bases from J, with 13 bases between. CDR1 MRHNA and CDR2 SNTAGT come from the germline V gene. The CDR3 is 13 residues long. CDR3 region: CASTLDVGTEAFF. The CDR3 coding sequence is TGTGCCAGCACCCTCGACGTCGGCACTGAAGCTTTCTTT.

The V and J genes are TRBV19 and TRBJ1-2; D gene unclear. The V gene lost 6 bases and the J gene lost 4 bases, with 9 bases spanning the gap. The CDR3 consists of 12 residues. Germline values: CDR1 LNHDA, CDR2 SQIVND (reference sequence). This chain's CDR3 is CASRMDFYGYTF. CDR3 sequence (DNA): TGTGCCAGTAGAATGGACTTCTATGGCTACACCTTC.

The V call is TRBV7-2, the J call TRBJ2-5; D is unresolved. Trimming stripped 2 bases from V and 1 base from J, with 8 bases between. Germline loops: CDR1 SGHTA, CDR2 FQGNSA. The CDR3 length is 14 residues. This CDR3 reads CASSLHPVQETQYF. The CDR3 DNA sequence: TGTGCCAGCAGCTTACACCCAGTCCAAGAGACCCAGTACTTC.

As to this clone: The identical CDR3 is also encoded by other nucleotide sequences in the sample. V gene TRBV9 combines with J gene TRBJ2-2, with D possibly TRBD1 on 6 matching bases. From germline, CDR1 is SGDLS and CDR2 YYNGEE. The V end lost 2 bases, the J end lost 5 bases, and 7 bases lay between the germline ends. CDR3 size: 13 residues. CDR3 residues: CASSVTGTGELFF. Written as DNA, the CDR3 is TGTGCCAGCAGCGTTACAGGGACCGGGGAGCTGTTTTTT.

This sequence joins TRBV27 and TRBJ2-7; D possibly corresponds to TRBD1 (5 bases). The CDR3 is 14 amino acids. V was shortened by 5 bases and J by 6 bases, with 17 bases between the two germline ends. Per the germline V gene, CDR1 is MNHEY and CDR2 is SMNVEV (reference sequence). The CDR3, as DNA: TGTGCCAGCAGTCATCAGGGAATGAGTCGCGAGCAGTACTTC. Its translation is CASSHQGMSREQYF.

The chain combines TRBV5-4 with TRBJ2-2, with D maybe TRBD2 (5 bases). Per the germline V gene, CDR1 is SGHNT and CDR2 is YYREEE (reference sequence). This CDR3 spans 15 amino acids. V gave up 7 bases and J gave up 0 bases, with 13 bases separating them. The CDR3 DNA sequence: TGTGCCAGCCGCCACGCGGGTTCGAACACCGGGGAGCTGTTTTTT. Translating it yields CASRHAGSNTGELFF.

The table lists this clone with a few counts. V usage is TRBV29-1 and J usage is TRBJ1-1; D is unresolved. Germline V gene data show CDR1 as SQVTM and CDR2 as ANQGSEA. The V and J ends lost 3 bases and 0 bases respectively, with 8 bases between them. The CDR3 has 13 residues. DNA for the CDR3: TGCAGCGTTGATGCAGGACTGAACACTGAAGCTTTCTTT. It codes for CSVDAGLNTEAFF.

In its sample, this clone was seen once. V is TRBV9 and J is TRBJ1-2; the match to TRBD1 covers 7 bases. Germline CDR1 SGDLS, CDR2 YYNGEE. This CDR3 is built from 13 residues. V lost 0 bases, J lost 6 bases, and 2 bases stayed unmatched. Here the CDR3 reads CASSVGQGNGYTF. The CDR3 DNA sequence: TGTGCCAGCAGCGTAGGACAGGGAAATGGCTACACCTTC.

V is TRBV4-3 and J is TRBJ2-3, with D possibly being TRBD2 (6 bases). The germline V and J ends were trimmed by 3 bases and 4 bases, with 14 bases remaining between them. This CDR3 is 15 amino acids long. Per the germline V gene, CDR1 is LGHNA and CDR2 is YSLEER. The CDR3 here is CASSQRGGKSDTQYF. The CDR3 coding sequence is TGCGCCAGCAGCCAGCGGGGCGGGAAGTCAGATACGCAGTATTTT.

The chain carries TRBV28 and TRBJ1-6; D unresolved. Germline CDR1 and CDR2: MDHEN and SYDVKM. The ends were cut back, 8 bases at V and 1 base at J, with 9 bases in the middle. The CDR3 is 14 amino acids. The DNA for the CDR3 is TGTGCCAGCTTGATAGGGTCCTATAATTCACCCCTCCACTTT. It encodes CASLIGSYNSPLHF.

The chain is built from TRBV19 and TRBJ1-1; D gene unclear. Trimming stripped 11 bases from V and 0 bases from J, with 4 bases between. Germline V gene sequence: CDR1 LNHDA, CDR2 SQIVND (reference sequence). CDR3 length: 10 residues. The CDR3, as DNA: TGTGCCGCCCTGAACACTGAAGCTTTCTTT. Its protein is CAALNTEAFF.

The chain combines TRBV1 with TRBJ2-3; the table's D call of TRBD2 was not tested on the DNA. TRBV1 is a known pseudogene. The CDR3 has 17 residues. In DNA, the CDR3 is TGCACCAGCAGCCAAGATAAGGGGACTAGCAAGGCAGATACGCAGTATTTT. It is translated as CTSSQDKGTSKADTQYF.

V is TRBV27 and J is TRBJ1-6, with D hard to call. The V end was cut by 5 bases, the J end by 7 bases, with 12 bases between. CDR1 MNHEY and CDR2 SMNVEV come from the germline V gene (reference sequence). This CDR3 has 14 amino acids. CDR3 sequence: CASSPGRANSPLHF. CDR3 in DNA: TGTGCCAGCAGTCCCGGACGGGCCAATTCACCCCTCCACTTT.

This sequence joins TRBV28 and TRBJ1-2; 12 bases align to TRBD1. Germline lookup yields CDR1 MDHEN and CDR2 SYDVKM. The CDR3 is 15 amino acids. The V segment lost 8 bases and the J segment 7 bases; nucleotides outside the gene matches: 11. DNA of the CDR3: TGTGCCAGCTCATCCTCGGGACAGGGGGCCAGTGGCTACACCTTC. Its protein product is CASSSSGQGASGYTF.

The chain joins TRBV14 to TRBJ1-2, with D perhaps matching TRBD1 (6 bases). The V end lost 4 bases, the J end lost 7 bases, and 25 bases lay between the germline ends. The CDR3 contains 17 residues. Germline lookup yields CDR1 SGHDN and CDR2 FVKESK. CDR3: CASSPITNRAVVRGYTF. The CDR3 DNA is TGTGCCAGCAGCCCGATCACCAACAGGGCGGTAGTACGTGGCTACACCTTC.

The CDR3 region is CASSGGQGNQPQHF. The CDR3 DNA reads as TGTGCCAGCAGTGGCGGACAGGGCAATCAGCCCCAGCATTTT. The J gene is TRBJ1-5, the V gene TRBV6-1, with 7 nucleotides matching TRBD1. The CDR3 has 14 amino acids. The germline CDR1 and CDR2 sequences are MNHNS and SASEGT. Unmatched junction bases numbered 2, after V lost 4 bases and J lost 2 bases.

This chain connects TRBV7-2 to TRBJ2-7; 9 bases fit TRBD1. The junction had 13 bases not matched to a gene; V was cut back by 2 bases and J by 5 bases. This CDR3 has 17 amino acids. Germline CDR1 reads SGHTA; CDR2 reads FQGNSA. The DNA for the CDR3 is TGTGCCAGCAGCTTAATTTGGGGGGGACAGGGAATTGACGAGCAGTACTTC. Amino acid sequence: CASSLIWGGQGIDEQYF.

V is TRBV5-1 and J is TRBJ1-2; TRBD1 matches 8 bases. The J segment lost 6 bases and the V segment lost 2 bases, leaving 6 bases of the junction unmatched. The CDR3 sequence is 14 residues long. Germline V gives CDR1 SGHRS, CDR2 YFSETQ. Here the CDR3 DNA reads TGCGCCAGCAGCTTTACCTACAGGGGGGATGGCTACACCTTC. It is translated as CASSFTYRGDGYTF.

The chain carries TRBV27 and TRBJ2-6; D gene ambiguous. The CDR3 runs 15 residues. Trimming stripped 8 bases from V and 0 bases from J, with 11 bases between. Germline V gene data show CDR1 as MNHEY and CDR2 as SMNVEV (reference sequence). CDR3: CASLSLGSGANVLTF. The CDR3 nucleotides are TGTGCCAGCCTGTCGTTAGGCTCTGGGGCCAACGTCCTGACTTTC.

This chain connects TRBV28 to TRBJ1-4; 7 nucleotides line up with TRBD1. Germline CDR1 and CDR2: MDHEN and SYDVKM. Losses at the gene ends were 8 bases for V and 7 bases for J; bases not matched to a gene: 4. The CDR3 has 12 residues. CDR3 region: CASQGGREKLFF. DNA of the CDR3: TGTGCCAGCCAGGGGGGCCGTGAAAAACTGTTTTTT.

The chain employs TRBV6-1 and TRBJ1-1, with 10 bases lining up with TRBD1. The CDR3 is 14 residues long. Trimming took 4 bases from V and 7 from J; bases not matched to a gene: 6. In germline, CDR1 is MNHNS, CDR2 SASEGT. DNA for the CDR3: TGTGCCAGCAGTGTACGAGACAGGGGGCTTGAAGCTTTCTTT. Its translation: CASSVRDRGLEAFF.

CDR3 DNA: TGCGCCAGCAGTCCTGGCCATAGCCAAGATGAGCAGTTCTTC. Its translation: CASSPGHSQDEQFF. This sequence joins TRBV5-1 and TRBJ2-1; D call uncertain. Germline lookup yields CDR1 SGHRS and CDR2 YFSETQ. Deletions cut 5 bases from V and 8 bases from J, with 17 bases between. This CDR3 has 14 amino acids.

The rearrangement joins TRBV29-1 to TRBJ2-5, with 7 bases aligning to TRBD1. Germline V lookup: CDR1 SQVTM, CDR2 ANQGSEA. The CDR3 spans 13 residues. V was pared by 6 bases and J by 5 bases, with 9 bases of the junction left unmatched. The CDR3: CSVGLQGDETQYF. The CDR3 DNA follows: TGCAGCGTCGGACTTCAGGGGGACGAGACCCAGTACTTC.

The table lists this clone with a count of one. The V and J genes are TRBV30 and TRBJ2-5, with TRBD1 as a possible D gene (5 bases). The V end lost 1 base, the J end lost 5 bases, and 5 bases lay between the germline ends. CDR1 GTSNPN and CDR2 SVGIG come from the germline V gene (reference sequence). There are 11 residues in the CDR3. CDR3 region: CAWSAGETQYF. The CDR3 DNA follows: TGTGCCTGGAGTGCAGGGGAGACCCAGTACTTC.

The genes are TRBV5-1 and TRBJ1-2; D uncertain. This CDR3 is built from 17 residues. In germline, CDR1 is SGHRS, CDR2 YFSETQ. V lost 5 bases to trimming and J lost 2 bases, with 22 bases between them. CDR3 amino acids: CASSPVGSGTPNYGYTF. The CDR3 coding sequence is TGCGCCAGCAGTCCCGTGGGTTCGGGAACTCCAAACTATGGCTACACCTTC.

Only one count was recorded for this clone. V and J are TRBV28 and TRBJ1-6; TRBD1 is a possible D gene (5 bases). Deletions cut 6 bases from V and 6 bases from J, with 12 bases between. The CDR3 runs 14 residues. Germline-derived CDR1 and CDR2 are MDHEN and SYDVKM. The CDR3: CASSRGPLNSPLHF. The CDR3 region has the DNA TGTGCCAGCAGCCGGGGACCGCTTAATTCACCCCTCCACTTT. Full variable domain (outside the CDR3, taken from reference TRBV28 and TRBJ1-6): DVKVTQSSRYLVKRTGEKVFLECVQDMDHENMFWYRQDPGLGLRLIYFSYDVKMKEKGDIPEGYSVSREKKERFSLILESASTNQTSMYLCASSRGPLNSPLHFGNGTRLTVT.

CDR3 amino acids: CASSFPRGLDEKLFF. For the CDR3, the DNA is TGTGCCAGCAGCTTCCCCAGGGGGTTGGATGAAAAACTGTTTTTT. This chain uses TRBV7-2 with TRBJ1-4, with TRBD1 identical over 7 bases. CDR3 length: 15 amino acids. Per germline, CDR1 SGHTA and CDR2 FQGNSA. The V gene end was trimmed by 3 bases and the J gene end by 6 bases; junction bases not matched to a gene: 7.

A word on this clone: Relative to the germline gene, one junction end is altered; a read error may explain this. This chain connects TRBV7-7 to TRBJ2-5; 13 nucleotides agree with TRBD2. This CDR3 spans 15 amino acids. CDR1 is SSHAT and CDR2 is FNYEAQ in the germline V gene (reference sequence). The CDR3 region has the DNA TGTGCTAGCAGCTTAGCGGGACTAGCGGGGGAGACCCAGTACTTC. Protein sequence: CASSLAGLAGETQYF.